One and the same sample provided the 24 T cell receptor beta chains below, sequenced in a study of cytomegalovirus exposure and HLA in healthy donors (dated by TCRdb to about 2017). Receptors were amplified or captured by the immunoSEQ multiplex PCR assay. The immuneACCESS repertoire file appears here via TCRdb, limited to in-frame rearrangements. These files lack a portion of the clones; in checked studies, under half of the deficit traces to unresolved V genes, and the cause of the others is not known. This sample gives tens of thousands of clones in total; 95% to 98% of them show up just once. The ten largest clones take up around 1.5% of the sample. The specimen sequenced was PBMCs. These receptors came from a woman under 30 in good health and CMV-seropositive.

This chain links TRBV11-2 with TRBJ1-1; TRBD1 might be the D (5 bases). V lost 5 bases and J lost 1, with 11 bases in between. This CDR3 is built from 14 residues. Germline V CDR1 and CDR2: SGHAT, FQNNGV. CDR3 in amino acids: CASSDRTKNTEAFF. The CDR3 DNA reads TGTGCCAGCAGCGACCGGACAAAGAACACTGAAGCTTTCTTT. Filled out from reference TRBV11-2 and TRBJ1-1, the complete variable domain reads EAGVAQSPRYKIIEKRQSVAFWCNPISGHATLYWYQQILGQGPKLLIQFQNNGVVDDSQLPKDRFSAERLKGVDSTLKIQPAKLEDSAVYLCASSDRTKNTEAFFGQGTRLTVV.

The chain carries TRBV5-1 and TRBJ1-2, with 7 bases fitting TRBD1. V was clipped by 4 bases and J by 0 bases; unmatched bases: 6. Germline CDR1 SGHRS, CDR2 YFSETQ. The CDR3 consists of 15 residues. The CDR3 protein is CASSPRTGTNYGYTF. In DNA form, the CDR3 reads TGCGCCAGCAGCCCGAGGACAGGTACTAACTATGGCTACACCTTC.

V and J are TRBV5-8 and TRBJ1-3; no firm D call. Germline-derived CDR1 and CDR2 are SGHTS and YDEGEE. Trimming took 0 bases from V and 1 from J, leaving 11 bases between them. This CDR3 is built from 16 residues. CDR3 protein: CASSLAWRASGNTIYF. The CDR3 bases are TGTGCCAGCAGCTTGGCGTGGAGGGCTTCTGGAAACACCATATATTTT.

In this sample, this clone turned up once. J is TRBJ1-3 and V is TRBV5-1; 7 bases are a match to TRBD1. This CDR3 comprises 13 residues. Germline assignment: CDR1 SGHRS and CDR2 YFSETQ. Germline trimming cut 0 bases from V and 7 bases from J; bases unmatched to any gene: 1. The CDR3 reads CASSLAGGNTIYF. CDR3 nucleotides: TGCGCCAGCAGCTTGGCAGGGGGGAACACCATATATTTT.

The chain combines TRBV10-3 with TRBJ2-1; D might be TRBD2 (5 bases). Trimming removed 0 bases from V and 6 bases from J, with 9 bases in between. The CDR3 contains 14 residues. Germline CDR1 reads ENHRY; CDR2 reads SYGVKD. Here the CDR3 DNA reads TGTGCCATCAGTGAGTCCGTCGGAGGCAATGAGCAGTTCTTC. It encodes CAISESVGGNEQFF.

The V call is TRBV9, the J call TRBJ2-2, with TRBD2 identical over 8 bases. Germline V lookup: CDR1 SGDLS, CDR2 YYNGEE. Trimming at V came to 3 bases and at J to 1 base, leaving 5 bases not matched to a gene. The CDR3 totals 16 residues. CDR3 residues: CASSARLAQNTGELFF. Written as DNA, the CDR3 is TGTGCCAGCAGCGCCAGACTAGCGCAGAACACCGGGGAGCTGTTTTTT.

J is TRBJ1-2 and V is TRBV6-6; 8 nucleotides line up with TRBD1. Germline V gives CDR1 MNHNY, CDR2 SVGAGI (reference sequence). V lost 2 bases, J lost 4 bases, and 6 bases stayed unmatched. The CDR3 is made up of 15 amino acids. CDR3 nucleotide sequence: TGTGCCAGCAGTTACCGCGTAGGACAGGGCTATGGCTACACCTTC. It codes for CASSYRVGQGYGYTF.

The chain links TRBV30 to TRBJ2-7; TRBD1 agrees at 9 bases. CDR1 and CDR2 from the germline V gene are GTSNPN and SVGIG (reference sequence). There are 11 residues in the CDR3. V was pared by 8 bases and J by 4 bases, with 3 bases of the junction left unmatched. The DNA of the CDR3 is TGTGCCGGACAGGGGACATACGAGCAGTACTTC. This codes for CAGQGTYEQYF.

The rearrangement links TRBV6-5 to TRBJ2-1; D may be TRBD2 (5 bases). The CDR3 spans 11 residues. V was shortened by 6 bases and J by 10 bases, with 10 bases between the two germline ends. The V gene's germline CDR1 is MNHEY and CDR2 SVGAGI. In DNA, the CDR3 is TGTGCCAGCAGGGAAGGCGGGGAGCAGTTCTTC. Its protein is CASREGGEQFF.

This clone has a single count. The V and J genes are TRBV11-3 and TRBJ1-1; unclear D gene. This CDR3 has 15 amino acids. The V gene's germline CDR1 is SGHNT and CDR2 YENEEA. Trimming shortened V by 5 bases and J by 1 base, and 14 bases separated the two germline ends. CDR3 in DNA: TGTGCCAGCAGCCCAGGTCGAGCGGGGAACACTGAAGCTTTCTTT. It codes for CASSPGRAGNTEAFF.

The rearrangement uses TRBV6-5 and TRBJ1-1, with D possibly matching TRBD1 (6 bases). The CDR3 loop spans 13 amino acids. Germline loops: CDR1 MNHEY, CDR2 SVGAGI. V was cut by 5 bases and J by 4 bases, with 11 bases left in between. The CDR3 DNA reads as TGTGCCAGCAGTGGACCAGGGGCCACTGAAGCTTTCTTT. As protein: CASSGPGATEAFF.

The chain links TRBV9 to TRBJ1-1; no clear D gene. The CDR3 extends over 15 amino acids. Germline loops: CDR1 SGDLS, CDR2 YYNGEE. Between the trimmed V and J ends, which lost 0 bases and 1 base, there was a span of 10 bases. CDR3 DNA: TGTGCCAGCAGCGTAGGGGTGGACTCGAACACTGAAGCTTTCTTT. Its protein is CASSVGVDSNTEAFF.

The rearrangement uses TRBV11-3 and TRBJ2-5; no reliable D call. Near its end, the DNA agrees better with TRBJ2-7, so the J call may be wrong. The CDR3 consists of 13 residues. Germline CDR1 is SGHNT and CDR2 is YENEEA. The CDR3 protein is CASSFNAQYEQYF. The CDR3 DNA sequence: TGTGCCAGCAGCTTTAACGCCCAATACGAGCAGTACTTC.

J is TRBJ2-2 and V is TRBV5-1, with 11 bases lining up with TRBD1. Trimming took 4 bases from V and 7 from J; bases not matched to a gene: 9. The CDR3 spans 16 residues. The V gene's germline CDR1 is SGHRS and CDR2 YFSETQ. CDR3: CASSPEDRGRGGELFF. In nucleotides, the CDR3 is TGCGCCAGCAGCCCTGAGGACAGGGGGCGAGGCGGGGAGCTGTTTTTT.

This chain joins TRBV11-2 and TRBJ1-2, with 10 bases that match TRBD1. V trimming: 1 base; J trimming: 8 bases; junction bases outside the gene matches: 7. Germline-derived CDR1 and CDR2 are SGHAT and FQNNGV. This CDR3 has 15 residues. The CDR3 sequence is CASSLVGTGEDGYTF. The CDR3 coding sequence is TGTGCCAGCAGCTTAGTAGGGACAGGGGAGGACGGCTACACCTTC.

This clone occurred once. The CDR3 loop is CAWGRVGGNQPQHF. DNA of the CDR3: TGTGCCTGGGGCAGGGTTGGGGGCAATCAGCCCCAGCATTTT. The V call is TRBV30, the J call TRBJ1-5; weak D call: TRBD1 (5 bases). The length of the CDR3 is 14 residues. Germline V gene sequence: CDR1 GTSNPN, CDR2 SVGIG (reference sequence). Trimming left V 5 bases short and J 2 bases short, with 13 bases between.

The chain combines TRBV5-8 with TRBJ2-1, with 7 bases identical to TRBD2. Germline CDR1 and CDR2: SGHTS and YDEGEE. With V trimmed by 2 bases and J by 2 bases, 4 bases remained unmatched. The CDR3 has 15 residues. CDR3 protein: CASSFGGGPYNEQFF. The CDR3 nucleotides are TGTGCCAGCAGCTTCGGGGGAGGGCCCTACAATGAGCAGTTCTTC.

The CDR3 sequence: CASSQPGTRRTYNEQFF. Here the CDR3 DNA reads TGCGCCAGCAGCCAGCCCGGGACTAGGCGTACCTACAATGAGCAGTTCTTC. This rearrangement joins TRBV4-1 to TRBJ2-1, with 8 bases lining up with TRBD2. The CDR3 contains 17 residues. Germline V gene sequence: CDR1 MGHRA, CDR2 YSYEKL. V lost 3 bases and J lost 2; bases outside the gene matches: 9.

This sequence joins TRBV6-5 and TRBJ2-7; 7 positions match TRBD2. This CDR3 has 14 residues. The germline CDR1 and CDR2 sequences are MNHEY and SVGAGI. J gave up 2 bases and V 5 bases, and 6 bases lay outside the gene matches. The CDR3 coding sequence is TGTGCCAGCAGTATATTAGCGGGTCCCTACGAGCAGTACTTC. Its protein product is CASSILAGPYEQYF.

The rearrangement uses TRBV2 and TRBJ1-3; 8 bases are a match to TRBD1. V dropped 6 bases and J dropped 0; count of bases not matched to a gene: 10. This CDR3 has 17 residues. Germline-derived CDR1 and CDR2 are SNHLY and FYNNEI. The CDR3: CASSRTGPPFSGNTIYF. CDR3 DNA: TGTGCCAGCAGCAGGACAGGGCCGCCGTTCTCTGGAAACACCATATATTTT.

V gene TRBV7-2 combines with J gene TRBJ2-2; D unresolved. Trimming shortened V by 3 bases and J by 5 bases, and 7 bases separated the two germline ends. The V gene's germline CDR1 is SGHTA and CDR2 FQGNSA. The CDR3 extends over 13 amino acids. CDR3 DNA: TGTGCCAGCAGCTTGGGCTGGACCGGGGAGCTGTTTTTT. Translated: CASSLGWTGELFF.

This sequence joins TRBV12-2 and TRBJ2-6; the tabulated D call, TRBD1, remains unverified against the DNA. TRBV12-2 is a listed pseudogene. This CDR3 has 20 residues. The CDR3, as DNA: TGTGCAAGTCGCTTAGGGCTACCGGGACAGGGGGCGCGAGGGGCCAACGTCCTGACTTTC. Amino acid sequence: CASRLGLPGQGARGANVLTF.

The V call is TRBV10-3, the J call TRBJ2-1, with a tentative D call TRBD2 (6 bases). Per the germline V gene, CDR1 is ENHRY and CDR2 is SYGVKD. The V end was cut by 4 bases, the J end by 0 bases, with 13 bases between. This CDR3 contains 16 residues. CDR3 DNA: TGTGCCATCAGTGGCTCCCAGCGGGCCTCCTACAATGAGCAGTTCTTC. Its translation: CAISGSQRASYNEQFF.

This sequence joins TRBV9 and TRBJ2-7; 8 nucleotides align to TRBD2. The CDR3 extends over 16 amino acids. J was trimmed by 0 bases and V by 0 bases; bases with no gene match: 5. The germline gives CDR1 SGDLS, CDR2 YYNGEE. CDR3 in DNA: TGTGCCAGCAGCGTAGACGAGACTAGCGTCTCCTACGAGCAGTACTTC. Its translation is CASSVDETSVSYEQYF.